Listed here are 14 T cell receptor beta chains from one sample, sequenced in a study of T-cell memory formation after mild COVID-19. TCRdb redid the calling of the 5' RACE reads with MiXCR, one entry per CDR3 protein. The repertoire holds 110,000 to 150,000 distinct CDR3 sequences, 11% to 15% seen once, with more than 25% in the top ten. Sample: PBMCs or a T cell subset sorted from them (not recorded which). These receptors originate from an adult woman who had mild COVID-19 (a few samples of this study predate the infection). Cell type and time point are not known.

This clonotype came up many times. This chain connects TRBV20-1 to TRBJ2-7; unclear D gene. The CDR3 runs 13 residues. The germline V gene encodes CDR1 DFQATT and CDR2 SNEGSKA (reference sequence). The V end lost 2 bases, the J end lost 3 bases, and 11 bases lay between the germline ends. CDR3 protein: CSARKGNFYEQYF. CDR3 coding DNA: TGCAGTGCTAGAAAGGGTAATTTCTACGAGCAGTACTTC.

The chain employs TRBV12-3 or TRBV12-4 and TRBJ2-7; 9 bases agree with TRBD2. The CDR3 loop spans 16 amino acids. V dropped 5 bases and J dropped 4; count of bases not matched to a gene: 12. This CDR3 is CASSTTASGVAYEQYF. Written as DNA, the CDR3 is TGTGCCAGCAGTACTACGGCTAGCGGGGTGGCATACGAGCAGTACTTC.

The sample holds a few counts of this clonotype. The chain employs TRBV3-1 and TRBJ2-1, with D possibly matching TRBD2 (6 bases). Germline V CDR1 and CDR2: LGHDT, YNNKEL (reference sequence). The CDR3 totals 12 residues. The V and J ends lost 5 bases and 7 bases respectively, with 9 bases between them. CDR3 DNA sequence: TGTGCCAGCAGCACTAGCCCTAATGAGCAGTTCTTC. Its translation: CASSTSPNEQFF.

The chain combines TRBV4-1 with TRBJ2-7; D gene unclear. V was cut by 0 bases and J by 1 base, with 4 bases left in between. The germline V gene encodes CDR1 MGHRA and CDR2 YSYEKL. CDR3 length: 13 residues. The CDR3 bases are TGCGCCAGCAGCCAAGACGTTTCCTACGAGCAGTACTTC. This translates into CASSQDVSYEQYF.

Details on this clonotype: Germline and junction disagree at one end, which may indicate a read error. The chain uses TRBV11-2 and TRBJ1-6, with TRBD1 identical over 7 bases. Germline V gives CDR1 SGHAT, CDR2 FQNNGV. CDR3 length: 17 amino acids. CDR3 coding DNA: TGTGCCAGCAGCTTTCAGGGGGTGGCATGGGACGATTCACCCCTCAACTTT. Amino acid sequence: CASSFQGVAWDDSPLNF.

The rearrangement links TRBV4-2 to TRBJ2-7; the match to TRBD2 covers 9 bases. From germline, CDR1 is LGHNA and CDR2 YNFKEQ. The V and J ends lost 1 base and 5 bases, in that order; junction bases with no gene match: 0. The CDR3 totals 13 residues. The CDR3: CASSQASGNEQYF. The CDR3 DNA reads as TGTGCCAGCAGCCAAGCTAGCGGGAACGAGCAGTACTTC.

V and J are TRBV24-1 and TRBJ2-1; 11 bases line up with TRBD2. From germline, CDR1 is KGHDR and CDR2 SFDVKD. V lost 9 bases to trimming and J lost 3 bases; unmatched junction nucleotides: 3. CDR3 length: 14 amino acids. CDR3 bases: TGTGCCACCGATGGACTAGCGGGCTACAATGAGCAGTTCTTC. Protein sequence: CATDGLAGYNEQFF.

There are a few counts of this clonotype. The rearrangement joins TRBV20-1 to TRBJ1-5; TRBD1 matches at 7 bases. Trimming removed 0 bases from V and 6 bases from J; junction bases left unmatched: 11. CDR1 and CDR2 from the germline V gene are DFQATT and SNEGSKA (reference sequence). This CDR3 region has 16 residues. The CDR3 sequence is CSARDVAGGHSQPQHF. The CDR3 DNA sequence: TGCAGTGCTAGAGATGTGGCAGGGGGTCATAGTCAGCCCCAGCATTTT.

The chain is built from TRBV9 and TRBJ2-1; D not certain. Trimming shortened V by 7 bases and J by 3 bases, and 8 bases separated the two germline ends. CDR3 length equals 12 residues. Per germline, CDR1 SGDLS and CDR2 YYNGEE. The CDR3 coding sequence is TGTGCCAGCTCAGGCAACTACAATGAGCAGTTCTTC. This translates into CASSGNYNEQFF. Using reference TRBV9 and TRBJ2-1 for the parts outside the CDR3, the full variable domain is DSGVTQTPKHLITATGQRVTLRCSPRSGDLSVYWYQQSLDQGLQFLIQYYNGEERAKGNILERFSAQQFPDLHSELNLSSLELGDSALYFCASSGNYNEQFFGPGTRLTVL.

This clonotype was seen more than once but under ten times. This chain connects TRBV7-9 to TRBJ1-1, with D perhaps matching TRBD1 (6 bases). The V and J ends lost 3 bases and 2 bases respectively, with 13 bases between them. The CDR3 extends over 15 amino acids. In germline, CDR1 is SEHNR, CDR2 FQNEAQ (reference sequence). The CDR3 region has the DNA TGTGCCAGCAGCTTTCTTACAGGGACTAACACTGAAGCTTTCTTT. Translation: CASSFLTGTNTEAFF.

V is TRBV6-2 or TRBV6-3 and J is TRBJ2-7, with D unresolved. Germline CDR1 MNHEY, CDR2 SVGEGT. The V gene lost 2 bases and the J gene lost 3 bases, with 11 bases spanning the gap. The CDR3 has 14 residues. The CDR3 DNA is TGTGCCAGCAGTTACGGAGATGGATTCTACGAGCAGTACTTC. Protein: CASSYGDGFYEQYF.

This clonotype was seen ten or more times. The chain couples TRBV12-3 or TRBV12-4 to TRBJ2-1, with D hard to call. The CDR3 loop spans 13 amino acids. V gave up 6 bases and J gave up 8 bases, with 14 bases separating them. The CDR3 DNA reads TGTGCCAGCAGCTTGGGGTCCGGCGATGAGCAGTTCTTC. Encoded protein: CASSLGSGDEQFF.

The V call is TRBV29-1, the J call TRBJ2-7; D is unclear. From germline, CDR1 is SQVTM and CDR2 ANQGSEA. V shed 7 bases and J shed 5 bases, with 9 bases lying between them. CDR3 size: 10 residues. As DNA, the CDR3 is TGCAGCGCTTGGAGCGACGAGCAGTACTTC. This gives the protein CSAWSDEQYF.

The chain combines TRBV20-1 with TRBJ2-3; no reliable D call. Per germline, CDR1 DFQATT and CDR2 SNEGSKA (reference sequence). V lost 3 bases to trimming and J lost 0 bases, with 10 bases between them. The CDR3 has 14 amino acids. The CDR3 nucleotides read TGCAGTGCTAGGTCCAGCTCGAGCACAGATACGCAGTATTTT. It encodes CSARSSSSTDTQYF.